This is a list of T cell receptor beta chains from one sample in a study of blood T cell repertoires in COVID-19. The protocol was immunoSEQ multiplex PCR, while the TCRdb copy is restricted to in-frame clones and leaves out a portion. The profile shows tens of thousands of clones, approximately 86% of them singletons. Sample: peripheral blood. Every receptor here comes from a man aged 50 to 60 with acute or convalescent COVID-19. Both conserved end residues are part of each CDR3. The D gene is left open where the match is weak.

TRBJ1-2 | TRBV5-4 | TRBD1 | CASSPNQGGLHGYTF
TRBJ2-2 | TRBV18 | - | CASSQQQGPNTGELFF
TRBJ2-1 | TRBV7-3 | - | CASSPQGGAYNEQFF
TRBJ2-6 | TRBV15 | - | CATSRLLSGANVLTF
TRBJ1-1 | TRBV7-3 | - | CASSLTADTEAFF
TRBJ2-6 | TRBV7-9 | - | CASSGNSGANVLTF
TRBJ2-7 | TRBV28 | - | CASSSWHDYRYEQYF
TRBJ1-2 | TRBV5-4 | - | CASTSGYGYTF
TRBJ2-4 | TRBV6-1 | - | CASSEPGSAKNIQYF
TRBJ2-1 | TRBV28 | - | CASSPTHNEQFF
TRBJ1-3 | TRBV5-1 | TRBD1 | CASSLESGTGVNTIYF
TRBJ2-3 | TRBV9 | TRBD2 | CASRAGSTDTQYF
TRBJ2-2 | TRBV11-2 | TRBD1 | CASSSPRDRGTGELFF
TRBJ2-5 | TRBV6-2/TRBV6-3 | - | CASSKLGAGAVETQYF
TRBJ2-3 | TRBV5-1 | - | CASSWPGITDTQYF
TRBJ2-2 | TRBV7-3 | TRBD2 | CASSLRGANTGELFF
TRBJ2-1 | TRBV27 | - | CASSRRAAGEQFF
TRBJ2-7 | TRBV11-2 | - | CASTTNGAGLEQYF
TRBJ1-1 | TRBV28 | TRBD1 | CASSLGTVNTEAFF
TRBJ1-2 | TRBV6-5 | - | CASSYSENYGYTF
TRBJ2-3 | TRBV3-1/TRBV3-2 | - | CASSHPRKENTDTQYF
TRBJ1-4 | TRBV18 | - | CASTRDSFNEKLFF
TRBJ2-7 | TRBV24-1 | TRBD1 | CATSGDRASAYEQYF